The subject of this entry is one T cell receptor beta chain. The antigen is unknown. Sequencing of TCR beta, carried out with a high-throughput approach, was applied to CD8+ and CD4+ T cells from the blood. TEMRA cells were enriched by FACS, and CD4+ and CD8+ T cells were negatively isolated. Reverse transcription of about 0.45 to 1 ug RNA used random hexamers. By means of immunoSEQ multiplex PCR, TCR beta CDR3 spanning 54 Vbeta and 13 Jbeta underwent amplification. Each CDR3 protein is one row after TCRdb ran MiXCR on the immunoSEQ multiplex PCR reads. The sample lists approximately 160,000 distinct CDR3 sequences; around 93% were seen once. This entry belongs to a study of CD8 T cells in Susac syndrome. CDR1 and CDR2 (germline): MNHEY, SMNVEV (reference sequence). Trimming pared 0 bases from V and 9 bases from J, leaving 20 bases between. CDR3 length: 16 residues. The study's findings and limits: It was acknowledged in the study that the number of individuals who were included in its TCR sequencing and HLA analysis was relatively small.

This chain joins TRBV27 and TRBJ2-5; D is undetermined. Source material: CD4+ T cells from PBMCs. This TCR was sampled from a human donor with multiple sclerosis. The CDR3: CASSLSVDGAQVAQYF. For the CDR3, the DNA is TGTGCCAGCAGTTTATCGGTAGACGGAGCTCAGGTGGCCCAGTACTTC.